These 4 T cell receptor beta chains came from one sample sequenced in a study of blood T cells in healthy people across ages. A second PCR of about 6 to 12 cycles used a sample-barcoded 5' primer and a J-beta primer mix. Each CDR3 protein gets one entry after TCRdb re-called the 5' RACE reads with MiXCR. Among 1.5 million to 2 million distinct CDR3 sequences listed, about 28% were seen once. Sample: blood. These TCRs come from a woman aged 25 to 39 in good health.

Points on this clonotype: Because it lacks the conserved phenylalanine or tryptophan at the end, this CDR3 is likely a read error. The chain joins TRBV6-1 to TRBJ1-6; 8 bases align to TRBD1. Germline-derived CDR1 and CDR2 are MNHNS and SASEGT. With V trimmed by 5 bases and J by 12 bases, 12 bases remained unmatched. This CDR3 has 15 amino acids. The CDR3 loop reads CASSLPGQGPRPLHI. The CDR3 region has the DNA TGTGCCAGCAGTTTACCAGGACAGGGTCCTAGACCCCTCCACATT.

The rearrangement links TRBV18 to TRBJ2-1, with 12 bases fitting TRBD1. The germline gives CDR1 KGHSH, CDR2 LQKENI. The trim removed 3 bases at V and 9 bases at J, leaving 12 bases unmatched. The CDR3 has 17 amino acids. CDR3 residues: CASSPFASGTGGGEQFF. The DNA for the CDR3 is TGTGCCAGCTCACCCTTCGCATCCGGGACAGGGGGCGGTGAGCAGTTCTTC.

The chain employs TRBV12-3 or TRBV12-4 and TRBJ1-2, with D possibly matching TRBD1 (6 bases). V lost 2 bases and J 4 bases, leaving 14 bases between the germline ends. The CDR3 has 15 amino acids. The CDR3 sequence: CASSLLGQLSYGYTF. The CDR3 bases are TGTGCCAGCAGTTTATTAGGACAGCTTTCCTATGGCTACACCTTC.

This chain links TRBV7-2 with TRBJ2-7; 12 bases are a match to TRBD1. Germline CDR1 is SGHTA and CDR2 is FQGNSA. The V segment lost 8 bases and the J segment 3 bases; nucleotides outside the gene matches: 11. The CDR3 sequence is 16 residues long. CDR3 bases: TGTGCCAGCCGTCGAGGGGGGACAGGGGGCTACTACGAGCAGTACTTC. Protein: CASRRGGTGGYYEQYF.